The entry that follows covers one T cell receptor (beta chain) sequence. Study members were between roughly 18 and 100 years old and lived in 24 US regions. From germline, CDR1 is SEHNR and CDR2 FQNEAQ (reference sequence). CDR3 length: 12 residues. V lost 4 bases, J lost 14 bases, and 9 bases stayed unmatched. The source of the sample is a study of blood T cell repertoires in COVID-19. Sequencing was performed with immunoSEQ multiplex PCR; in TCRdb, only in-frame clones are kept and a portion is missing. This table holds about 270,000 clones, approximately 90% found once. The genes are TRBV7-9 and TRBJ2-5; TRBD2 matches 8 bases. What was sequenced was PBMCs or T cells enriched from blood (not recorded which). The clonotype was recovered from a woman in her 30s with acute COVID-19. The CDR3 DNA follows: TGTGCCAGCAGCTCTCCAGCGGGAGAGGCTTACTTC. It is translated as CASSSPAGEAYF.